This T cell receptor (beta chain) was sequenced in a study of T cell clonality in common variable immunodeficiency. Regarding the study as a whole: What drives increased CVID clonality needs T cell subpopulation sequencing. CVID subjects showed higher TCRbeta clonality than healthy controls. Reportedly, TCR beta sequences from common variable immunodeficiency showed fewer deletions and N-nucleotide insertions.

The germline V gene has CDR1 SEHNR and CDR2 FQNEAQ (reference sequence). The CDR3 is 14 amino acids. V was shortened by 0 bases and J by 3 bases, with 7 bases between the two germline ends. Patients had low serum IgG, IgA and/or IgM and specific antibody deficiency. Both groups were predominantly of Caucasian heritage. Profiling relied on immunoSEQ multiplex PCR, and the TCRdb table lists in-frame clones only, not all of them. The sample shows about 34,000 clones, no singletons; the ten largest hold about 26%. Of note for this clone: Antigen: not known. The read ends 3 residues early relative to the CDR3; the germline J gene fills the gap.

This receptor was obtained from a human donor with common variable immunodeficiency. V and J are TRBV7-9 and TRBJ2-3; D uncertain. The sequenced sample was peripheral blood mononuclear cells. The CDR3 loop reads CASSLAKRTDTQYF. The part of the CDR3 DNA that was read is TGTGCCAGCAGCTTAGCGAAGCGAACAGATACG.